Listed below are T cell receptor beta chains from one sample, sequenced in a study of T-cell memory formation after mild COVID-19. Using its own MiXCR run on the 5' RACE reads, TCRdb lists one record per CDR3 protein. The profile shows over 300,000 distinct CDR3 sequences, more than 20% of them singletons. The sample consisted of PBMCs or a T cell subset sorted from them (not recorded which). The receptor source for this set is a man in his late teens or twenties who had mild COVID-19 (a few samples of this study predate the infection). Cell type and time point are not known. CDR3s include the opening cysteine and the closing phenylalanine or tryptophan. A D gene is named only where the DNA matches it firmly. Clone size is stated in some rows and not others, as once, few, many or a class when expanded.

V	J	size	D	DNA	CDR3
TRBV28	TRBJ2-4	.	.	TGTGCCAGCGCCACACAGCGTCTTCAGTACTTC	CASATQRLQYF
TRBV7-2	TRBJ2-2	once	.	TGTGCCAGCAGCCACGACAGGCACGCGCCGAACACCGGGGAGCTGTTTTTT	CASSHDRHAPNTGELFF
TRBV20-1	TRBJ1-6	once	.	TGCAGTGCAAAGAGTGGAACCTATAATTCACCCCTCCACTTT	CSAKSGTYNSPLHF
TRBV19	TRBJ1-2	.	TRBD1	TGTGCCAGTAGTTTGCCGGGACAGGGGAGGACCTATGGCTACACCTTC	CASSLPGQGRTYGYTF
TRBV10-1	TRBJ2-2	few	TRBD2	TGCGCCAGCAGTGTTTCTCGCGGGGGGGACACCGGGGAGCTGTTTTTT	CASSVSRGGDTGELFF
TRBV10-3	TRBJ2-3	few	.	TGTGCCATCGGGCGGGGGCCCACAGATACGCAGTATTTT	CAIGRGPTDTQYF
TRBV7-7	TRBJ1-1	few	.	TGTGCTAGCAGCTTAAATTCCGGGACTGAAGCTTTCTTT	CASSLNSGTEAFF
TRBV5-1	TRBJ2-7	many	TRBD1	TGCGCCAGCAGCTTGGTTGGGACAGACTACGAGCAGTACTTC	CASSLVGTDYEQYF
TRBV29-1	TRBJ2-3	.	.	TGCAGCGTTGAAAACAGACTTCGTACAGATACGCAGTATTTT	CSVENRLRTDTQYF
TRBV20-1	TRBJ1-5	.	.	TGCAGTGCTAGGCTAGGTGCGAGGTGGCCCCAGCATTTT	CSARLGARWPQHF
TRBV29-1	TRBJ2-3	few	.	TGCAGCGTTGAAGGGGGATTTGTGGGAGCAGATACGCAGTATTTT	CSVEGGFVGADTQYF
TRBV6-5	TRBJ2-5	few	.	TGTGCCAGCAGTTATGGTAGTCAAGAGACCCAGTACTTC	CASSYGSQETQYF
TRBV5-1	TRBJ2-1	few	.	TGCGCCAGCAGCTTGGCACAAAAGGGGCGTGAGCAGTTCTTC	CASSLAQKGREQFF
TRBV11-1	TRBJ2-7	few	TRBD1	TGTGCCAGCAGCTTACAACAGGGGGCCTTACAGTACTTC	CASSLQQGALQYF
TRBV29-1	TRBJ1-6	.	.	TGCAGCGTTGCCGAGACAGTTAATTCACCCCTCCACTTT	CSVAETVNSPLHF
TRBV6-1	TRBJ2-7	few	.	TGTGCCAGCAGTGAAGAAGGAGGGAGATGGACCTACGAGCAGTACTTC	CASSEEGGRWTYEQYF
TRBV7-6	TRBJ2-2	many	.	TGTGCCAGCAGCTTACCCTCAAATACCGGGGAGCTGTTTTTT	CASSLPSNTGELFF
TRBV18	TRBJ1-2	once	TRBD1	TGTGCCAGCTCACCGGGACAGAATCTAGGGGGCTACACCTTC	CASSPGQNLGGYTF
TRBV6-1	TRBJ1-5	many	.	TGTGCCAGCAGACAGCTTAATCAGCCCCAGCATTTT	CASRQLNQPQHF
TRBV4-3	TRBJ2-7	.	.	TGCGCCAGCAGACTCGGGCGGTATAGCTCCTACGAGCAGTACTTC	CASRLGRYSSYEQYF
TRBV7-6	TRBJ2-3	many	TRBD2	TGTGCCAGCAGCTTTTCAGCGGGGGGGCCAAATACGCAGTATTTT	CASSFSAGGPNTQYF
TRBV29-1	TRBJ1-1	.	TRBD1	TGCAGCGTGGGACAGGGGAACACTGAAGCTTTCTTT	CSVGQGNTEAFF
TRBV20-1	TRBJ1-1	.	TRBD1	TGCAGTGCTAGGGACAGGGTGTGGGGCACTGAAGCTTTCTTT	CSARDRVWGTEAFF
TRBV6-6	TRBJ1-4	.	.	TGTGCCAGCAGTTATAGGCCTCCAGGGACGACTAATGAAAAACTGTTTTTT	CASSYRPPGTTNEKLFF
TRBV27	TRBJ2-6	.	.	TGTGCCAGCAGTTTGGGCGCGGGCTCTGGGGCCAACGTCCTGACTTTC	CASSLGAGSGANVLTF
TRBV4-3	TRBJ1-1	.	.	TGCGCCAGCAGCCAAGAACCGAAGTGGCAGATGAACACTGAAGCTTTCTTT	CASSQEPKWQMNTEAFF
TRBV3-1	TRBJ1-1	few	.	TGTGCCAGCAGCCAAGATAGCGGGGGCGGGGAAGCTTTCTTT	CASSQDSGGGEAFF
TRBV7-2	TRBJ2-1	few	TRBD2	TGTGCCAGCAGCTTGCTAGCGGGGCCTTACAATGAGCAGTTCTTC	CASSLLAGPYNEQFF
TRBV2	TRBJ2-1	.	TRBD2	TGTGCCAGCAGTCCCACGGGACTAGCGGGGGGGTACAATGAGCAGTTCTTC	CASSPTGLAGGYNEQFF
TRBV5-1	TRBJ1-6	few	TRBD1	TGCGCCAGCAGCCCAACAGGGGCCCAGTCACCCCTCCACTTT	CASSPTGAQSPLHF
TRBV6-6	TRBJ2-3	.	TRBD2	TGTGCCAGCAGTTACGGGCTAGCGGCAGATACGCAGTATTTT	CASSYGLAADTQYF
TRBV5-8	TRBJ1-3	.	.	TGTGCCAGCAGCTCCATGGGGGGCTCTGGAAACACCATATATTTT	CASSSMGGSGNTIYF
TRBV7-2	TRBJ1-5	.	.	TGTGCCAGCAGCTTGGTAGGGGGTCCCGGTCAGCCCCAGCATTTT	CASSLVGGPGQPQHF
TRBV6-5	TRBJ2-1	.	.	TGTGCCAGCAGTTACGGAGCGGAAAATGAGCAGTTCTTC	CASSYGAENEQFF
TRBV6-1	TRBJ2-3	.	TRBD2	TGTGCCAGCAGAGCGGGGGAGCCCACAGATACGCAGTATTTT	CASRAGEPTDTQYF
TRBV7-9	TRBJ2-1	few	TRBD1	TGTGCCAGCAGCTTAGTTTCGACAGGGAACAATGAGCAGTTCTTC	CASSLVSTGNNEQFF
TRBV2	TRBJ2-1	.	.	TGTGCCAGCAGTGAAGCGCTTCGAGAGAGGAATGAGCAGTTCTTC	CASSEALRERNEQFF
TRBV9	TRBJ1-6	.	TRBD1	TGTGCCAGCAGCGACGGACAGGGGTATTCACCCCTCCACTTT	CASSDGQGYSPLHF
TRBV6-5	TRBJ2-1	few	TRBD2	TGTGCCAGCAGTCCTAGCGGGGGGGCTTGGAATGAGCAGTTCTTC	CASSPSGGAWNEQFF